The clone carrying this TCR beta chain was picked up a small number of times. The entry originates in a study of cytomegalovirus exposure and HLA in healthy donors. The PCR ran on 60 Vbeta and 13 Jbeta primers. TCRdb's copy holds only in-frame clones and misses some; the assay was immunoSEQ multiplex PCR. This sample has 75,000 or so clones, with about 74% found just once. The length of the CDR3 is 12 residues. Germline CDR1 SGHDT, CDR2 YYEEEE. The V and J ends lost 6 bases and 4 bases respectively, with 5 bases between them. The clonotype originates from a young woman in good health and CMV-seropositive. The sample taken for sequencing was PBMCs. V usage is TRBV5-6 and J usage is TRBJ2-6, with no clear D. The CDR3, as DNA: TGTGCCAGCACTTTGGGGGCCAACGTCCTGACTTTC. Translation gives CASTLGANVLTF.